This passage covers 17 T cell receptor beta chains from one sample sequenced in a study of PD-1 blockade in classical Hodgkin lymphoma. Every patient relapsed after autologous stem cell transplantation, and brentuximab vedotin exposure varied. Starting with thawed PBMCs, CD4+ T cells were purified by magnetic negative selection. The method was immunoSEQ multiplex PCR; TCRdb's version includes in-frame clones alone and lacks a portion of them. The sample has thousands of clones, 80% seen once. The sequences come from CD4+ T cells from blood, collected at baseline. All receptors come from a human donor with classical Hodgkin lymphoma.

The chain has TRBV6-1 and TRBJ2-5; 9 bases map to TRBD1. The CDR3 spans 14 residues. Germline loops: CDR1 MNHNS, CDR2 SASEGT. The V and J ends lost 5 bases and 7 bases, in that order; junction bases with no gene match: 8. The CDR3 region is CASSSGTGFGTQYF. CDR3 sequence (DNA): TGTGCCAGCAGTTCCGGGACAGGGTTTGGGACCCAGTACTTC.

In its sample, this clone ranks as medium-sized. The chain uses TRBV28 and TRBJ1-3; D gene ambiguous. The V end was cut by 5 bases, the J end by 3 bases, with 8 bases between. The CDR3 is 13 amino acids. The V gene's germline CDR1 is MDHEN and CDR2 SYDVKM. The CDR3 sequence: CASSANSGNTIYF. CDR3 sequence (DNA): TGTGCCAGCAGTGCCAACAGTGGAAACACCATATATTTT.

This chain links TRBV7-2 with TRBJ2-2; 11 bases are shared with TRBD2. Germline-derived CDR1 and CDR2 are SGHTA and FQGNSA. Germline trimming cut 1 base from V and 3 bases from J; bases unmatched to any gene: 7. This CDR3 is built from 18 residues. The chain's CDR3 is CASSLVVGGLADTGELFF. For the CDR3, the DNA is TGTGCCAGCAGCTTAGTCGTGGGGGGACTAGCGGACACCGGGGAGCTGTTTTTT.

The chain links TRBV5-1 to TRBJ1-3, with D unclear. The V gene lost 0 bases and the J gene lost 8 bases, with 9 bases spanning the gap. This CDR3 has 13 residues. The V gene's germline CDR1 is SGHRS and CDR2 YFSETQ. In nucleotides, the CDR3 is TGCGCCAGCAGCTTGGACGGCCGGGACACCATATATTTT. The encoded protein is CASSLDGRDTIYF.

The V gene is TRBV5-1, the J gene TRBJ1-2, with D unresolved. CDR3 length: 13 residues. Germline CDR1 is SGHRS and CDR2 is YFSETQ. V was trimmed by 4 bases and J by 2 bases, leaving 9 bases between them. The CDR3 nucleotides are TGCGCCAGCAGCCTCGGTTCAAACTATGGCTACACCTTC. Amino acid sequence: CASSLGSNYGYTF.

The chain couples TRBV7-6 to TRBJ1-5; TRBD1 is a possible D gene (5 bases). The germline V and J ends were trimmed by 3 bases and 0 bases, with 12 bases remaining between them. This CDR3 has 16 residues. The germline V gene encodes CDR1 SGHVS and CDR2 FNYEAQ. The CDR3 DNA follows: TGTGCCAGCAGCTTGGGCGGGACGGCTAGCAATCAGCCCCAGCATTTT. Amino acid sequence: CASSLGGTASNQPQHF.

Only a few counts were recorded for this clone. The chain employs TRBV6-1 and TRBJ2-7; 10 nucleotides line up with TRBD1. Germline V gene lookup returns CDR1 MNHNS and CDR2 SASEGT. The CDR3 has 15 residues. With V trimmed by 2 bases and J by 5 bases, 6 bases remained unmatched. CDR3 sequence: CASSEPGQGIHEQYF. CDR3 nucleotides: TGTGCCAGCAGTGAACCGGGACAGGGGATCCACGAGCAGTACTTC.

This clone was counted a few times. The J gene is TRBJ2-7, the V gene TRBV19, with 8 bases aligning to TRBD2. Germline-derived CDR1 and CDR2 are LNHDA and SQIVND (reference sequence). The CDR3 consists of 16 residues. V trimming: 8 bases; J trimming: 2 bases; junction bases outside the gene matches: 14. CDR3 protein: CASQIRIAGRTYEQYF. As DNA, the CDR3 is TGTGCCAGTCAGATACGAATAGCGGGAAGAACCTACGAGCAGTACTTC. The full variable domain, with the rest looked up from reference TRBV19 and TRBJ2-7, is DGGITQSPKYLFRKEGQNVTLSCEQNLNHDAMYWYRQDPGQGLRLIYYSQIVNDFQKGDIAEGYSVSREKKESFPLTVTSAQKNPTAFYLCASQIRIAGRTYEQYFGPGTRLTVT.

The V and J genes are TRBV5-4 and TRBJ2-2; TRBD2 aligns across 7 bases. The CDR3 length is 15 residues. Trimming at V came to 2 bases and at J to 2 bases, leaving 3 bases not matched to a gene. Germline V lookup: CDR1 SGHNT, CDR2 YYREEE (reference sequence). The CDR3 region has the DNA TGTGCCAGCAGCTTTGGCGGGGGAAACACCGGGGAGCTGTTTTTT. This codes for CASSFGGGNTGELFF.

This clone was detected once. For the CDR3, the DNA is TGCAGTGCCAGGCATACGGGTGAGCAGTTCTTC. Protein: CSARHTGEQFF. V and J are TRBV20-1 and TRBJ2-1, with D unresolved. Germline CDR1 DFQATT, CDR2 SNEGSKA (reference sequence). The CDR3 loop spans 11 amino acids. Trimming removed 6 bases from V and 9 bases from J, with 12 bases in between.

This clone was recorded once. The rearrangement joins TRBV19 to TRBJ1-1; TRBD1 aligns across 8 bases. The CDR3 has 14 amino acids. Losses at the gene ends were 6 bases for V and 1 base for J; bases not matched to a gene: 4. Germline V gene lookup returns CDR1 LNHDA and CDR2 SQIVND (reference sequence). As DNA, the CDR3 is TGTGCCAGTAGCTTGGACAGGGAGAACACTGAAGCTTTCTTT. It translates to CASSLDRENTEAFF.

V and J are TRBV12-1 and TRBJ2-3; TRBD2, as called in the table, went unchecked against the DNA. TRBV12-1 is annotated as a pseudogene. CDR3 size: 15 residues. CDR3 sequence: CASSLLAGGPDTQYF. The CDR3 DNA is TGTGCCAGCAGCTTGCTAGCGGGAGGGCCAGATACGCAGTATTTT.

The chain carries TRBV10-3 and TRBJ2-7; 9 nucleotides align to TRBD1. The junction had 4 bases not matched to a gene; V was cut back by 4 bases and J by 6 bases. The CDR3 loop spans 13 amino acids. Looked up from germline, CDR1 is ENHRY and CDR2 is SYGVKD. The chain's CDR3 is CAISAMDRGEQYF. The DNA for the CDR3 is TGTGCCATCAGTGCGATGGACAGGGGCGAGCAGTACTTC.

The CDR3 nucleotides are TGTGCCACCAGACGAGCGGGAGAGGGCGAGCAGTACTTC. Its protein is CATRRAGEGEQYF. V is TRBV25-1 and J is TRBJ2-7; 8 bases agree with TRBD2. With V trimmed by 10 bases and J by 6 bases, 11 bases remained unmatched. CDR3 length: 13 residues. Germline V gene lookup returns CDR1 MGHDK and CDR2 SYGVNS.

The chain employs TRBV28 and TRBJ2-7; D is perhaps TRBD1 (6 bases). The germline V gene encodes CDR1 MDHEN and CDR2 SYDVKM. CDR3 length equals 14 residues. V lost 5 bases and J lost 3, with 14 bases in between. CDR3 DNA: TGTGCCAGCAGTCTACAGGGAGTCTACTACGAGCAGTACTTC. Translation: CASSLQGVYYEQYF.

The chain uses TRBV12-5 and TRBJ1-1; a weak D match, TRBD1 (6 bases). V was trimmed by 0 bases and J by 0 bases, leaving 14 bases between them. The CDR3 spans 17 residues. Germline assignment: CDR1 LGHNT and CDR2 FRNRAP. CDR3 coding DNA: TGTGCTAGTGGTTTGGTCGGAATCACAGGGATGAACACTGAAGCTTTCTTT. Amino acid sequence: CASGLVGITGMNTEAFF. Full variable domain (outside the CDR3, taken from reference TRBV12-5 and TRBJ1-1): DARVTQTPRHKVTEMGQEVTMRCQPILGHNTVFWYRQTMMQGLELLAYFRNRAPLDDSGMPKDRFSAEMPDATLATLKIQPSEPRDSAVYFCASGLVGITGMNTEAFFGQGTRLTVV.

This clone was recorded only once. The J gene is TRBJ2-7, the V gene TRBV4-1, with D possibly being TRBD1 or TRBD2 (5 bases each). The CDR3 has 14 residues. The V gene lost 1 base and the J gene lost 4 bases, with 11 bases spanning the gap. In germline, CDR1 is MGHRA, CDR2 YSYEKL. The CDR3 DNA reads as TGCGCCAGCAGCCAAGGGCTGGGACCTTACGAGCAGTACTTC. Translated, it gives CASSQGLGPYEQYF.